These 6 T cell receptor beta chains share one sample of origin, sequenced in a study of T cell responses to AZD1222 COVID-19 vaccine. The repertoire was sequenced with immunoSEQ multiplex PCR; TCRdb's copy has only in-frame clones and lacks some. The table has approximately 190,000 clones, approximately 91% seen once. Sequences were derived from peripheral blood, sampled on day 0 of AZD1222 vaccination. The source of these receptors is an adult in good health.

The chain has TRBV3-1 (or the pseudogene TRBV3-2) and TRBJ1-5; D ambiguous. Germline assignment: CDR1 LGHDT and CDR2 YNNKEL (reference sequence). CDR3 length equals 13 residues. Deletions cut 5 bases from V and 4 bases from J, with 9 bases between. CDR3 in DNA: TGTGCCAGCAGCACCTTAGCAAATCAGCCCCAGCATTTT. Translating gives CASSTLANQPQHF.

The V gene is TRBV19, the J gene TRBJ2-7; D perhaps matches TRBD2 (6 bases). Germline values: CDR1 LNHDA, CDR2 SQIVND (reference sequence). Trimming shortened V by 2 bases and J by 5 bases, and 13 bases separated the two germline ends. This CDR3 is built from 14 residues. The CDR3 DNA reads as TGTGCCAGTAGTATATTTGGACTATATCACGAGCAGTACTTC. It specifies CASSIFGLYHEQYF.

A single count supports this clone. The CDR3 sequence is CVSLNDRSTDTQYF. CDR3 bases: TGTGTCTCGCTGAATGACAGGAGCACAGATACGCAGTATTTT. The genes are TRBV7-2 and TRBJ2-3, with TRBD1 as a possible D gene (6 bases). Germline V gene lookup returns CDR1 SGHTA and CDR2 FQGNSA. The CDR3 loop spans 14 amino acids.

V usage is TRBV30 and J usage is TRBJ2-3; 10 nucleotides line up with TRBD2. In germline, CDR1 is GTSNPN, CDR2 SVGIG (reference sequence). CDR3 length: 15 amino acids. Trimming cost V 0 bases and J 7 bases; bases outside gene matches: 7. The CDR3 nucleotides are TGTGCCTGGAGTGTCGGGCTAGCGGGAGCACATACGCAGTATTTT. Amino acids: CAWSVGLAGAHTQYF.

This chain uses TRBV4-1 with TRBJ2-3, with 8 bases identical to TRBD2. This CDR3 comprises 15 residues. Trimming took 1 base from V and 2 from J; bases not matched to a gene: 2. Germline V gene sequence: CDR1 MGHRA, CDR2 YSYEKL. The CDR3 coding sequence is TGCGCCAGCAGCCAAGTAGCGGGAACCACAGATACGCAGTATTTT. This codes for CASSQVAGTTDTQYF.

The chain has TRBV15 and TRBJ1-5; D gene uncertain. Germline V gene data show CDR1 as LNHNV and CDR2 as YYDKDF (reference sequence). V lost 1 base to trimming and J lost 1 base, with 8 bases between them. This CDR3 has 15 amino acids. In nucleotides, the CDR3 is TGTGCCACCAGCAGAGCGGGCGTAAGCAATCAGCCCCAGCATTTT. Protein: CATSRAGVSNQPQHF.